This T cell receptor beta chain emerged from a study of T-cell memory formation after mild COVID-19. In germline, CDR1 is SGHTA, CDR2 FQGTGA. This CDR3 spans 15 amino acids. The J segment lost 3 bases and the V segment lost 3 bases, leaving 6 bases of the junction unmatched. At least ten counts were recorded for this clonotype. TCR alpha and TCR beta cDNA libraries carrying sample barcodes and UMIs came from 5'RACE with constant-segment primers. Using its own MiXCR run on the 5' RACE reads, TCRdb lists one record per CDR3 protein. Of a few hundred thousand distinct CDR3 sequences listed, 9.4% were seen once; the top ten hold around 20%.

Sequenced: PBMCs or a T cell subset sorted from them (not recorded which). The sequence came from a man between 18 and 35 years old who had mild COVID-19 (a few samples of this study predate the infection). Cell type and time point are not known. The J gene is TRBJ2-7, the V gene TRBV7-3; 9 bases match TRBD1. The CDR3 DNA is TGTGCCAGCAGCTTGAATCCGGGACAGGGCTACGAGCAGTACTTC. It codes for CASSLNPGQGYEQYF.